This record looks at one TCR beta chain sequence and its context. Its antigen is as yet unknown. V was trimmed by 2 bases and J by 4 bases, leaving 4 bases between them. CDR3 length equals 12 residues. CDR1 and CDR2 from the germline V gene are SNHLY and FYNNEI. Repeated repertoire sampling spanned the course of chemoradiotherapy. This record comes from a study of chemoradiotherapy in HPV16-positive cancers. Data came from immunoSEQ multiplex PCR; TCRdb stores just in-frame clones and leaves some out. Of thousands of clones detected, over 75% appear once; the ten largest clones hold approximately 10%. Notes on the study in general: Only two HPV16-positive patients supplied the functional HPV-specificity definition. Better recurrence-free survival went with HPV-responsive T-cell expansion in HPV16-positive patients. Candidate HPV-specific clones and E7-related TCR motifs grew in tumor during treatment.

This sequence was found in a human donor with HPV-associated anogenital cancer. The material was tumor tissue, obtained from a patient who underwent chemoradiotherapy. The J gene is TRBJ2-3, the V gene TRBV2; D ambiguous. The CDR3 bases are TGTGCCAGCAGTGAATCATCAGATACGCAGTATTTT. Protein product: CASSESSDTQYF.